This T cell receptor beta chain was retrieved from a study of Ad26.COV2.S vaccination and SARS-CoV-2 variants. Overall study findings and caveats: Post-vaccination breadth of spike-specific CD8+ and CD4+ T cell responses was reportedly substantial.

As regards this clone: No antigen is known for it.

CDR1 is MNHEY and CDR2 is SVGEGT in the germline V gene. V lost 5 bases, J lost 7 bases, and 6 bases stayed unmatched. The CDR3 has 13 amino acids. Treatment defined: roughly 18 received Ad26.COV2.S at low or high dose, single or two shots; 5 received placebo; per-sample allocation not given. Each sample was drawn 63 days after the first injection (of vaccine or placebo). The individual, an adult aged 18-55 years, was a donor in Boston. The assay was immunoSEQ multiplex PCR, and TCRdb's table has in-frame clones only and misses some. In the table there are approximately 500,000 clones, 87% of which are singletons.

This sequence originates from a person aged 18-60 years who received the Ad26.COV2.S COVID-19 vaccine or a placebo. Sequenced here: peripheral blood, sampled in a trial of Ad26.COV2.S vaccine versus placebo. The gene calls are TRBV6-2 or TRBV6-3 and TRBJ1-2; 8 bases match TRBD1. The CDR3 is CASSQGAQGGYTF. In nucleotides, the CDR3 is TGTGCCAGCAGTCAGGGGGCGCAAGGTGGCTACACCTTC.